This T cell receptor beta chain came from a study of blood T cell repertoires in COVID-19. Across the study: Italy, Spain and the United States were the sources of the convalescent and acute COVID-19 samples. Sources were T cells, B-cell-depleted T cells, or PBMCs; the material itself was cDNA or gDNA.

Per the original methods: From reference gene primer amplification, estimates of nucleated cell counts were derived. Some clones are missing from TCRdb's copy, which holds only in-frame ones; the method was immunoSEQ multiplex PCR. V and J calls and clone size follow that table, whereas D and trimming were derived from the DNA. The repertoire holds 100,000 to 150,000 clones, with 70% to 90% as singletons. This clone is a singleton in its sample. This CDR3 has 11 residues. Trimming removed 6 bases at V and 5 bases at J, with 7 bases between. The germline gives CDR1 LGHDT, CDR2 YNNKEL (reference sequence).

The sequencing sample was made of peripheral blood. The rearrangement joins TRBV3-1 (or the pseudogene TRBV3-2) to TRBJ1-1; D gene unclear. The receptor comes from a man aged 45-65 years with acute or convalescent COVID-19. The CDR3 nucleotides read TGTGCCAGCAGGTCGAGGACTGAAGCTTTCTTT. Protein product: CASRSRTEAFF.